These 24 T cell receptor beta chains originate from one sample sequenced in a study of identical twins (dated by TCRdb to about 2016). Library preparation was by 5' RACE. Sequencing instrument: Illumina HiSeq 2000. TCRdb redid the processing of the public reads, applying fastp at Q25 and MiXCR, and retained in-frame beta chains. CDR3 protein sequences are deduplicated, and each keeps its most common genes and DNA. The sample data list around 690,000 distinct CDR3 sequences, and around 20% of these were observed just once. The ten largest clones take up 4.3% of the sample. The same specimen was also included in a second study, on T cells expressing NK-cell markers.

The sample taken for sequencing was PBMCs. The receptor source for this set is a young woman in good health.

This clonotype was detected a few times. This sequence joins TRBV27 and TRBJ2-1; D remains unclear. Germline V gives CDR1 MNHEY, CDR2 SMNVEV (reference sequence). V was pared by 6 bases and J by 9 bases, with 12 bases between. The CDR3 runs to 12 residues. This chain's CDR3 is CASRAAEFEQFF. CDR3 sequence (DNA): TGTGCCAGCAGAGCTGCCGAGTTTGAGCAGTTCTTC.

This clonotype has just a few counts. The chain combines TRBV14 with TRBJ2-1; a possible D gene is TRBD1 (5 bases). This CDR3 has 17 amino acids. The germline CDR1 and CDR2 sequences are SGHDN and FVKESK. V lost 0 bases, J lost 0 bases, and 12 bases lay in between. The CDR3 spells CASSQDPQGFSYNEQFF. The CDR3 nucleotides read TGTGCCAGCAGCCAAGATCCTCAGGGCTTCTCCTACAATGAGCAGTTCTTC.

The rearrangement joins TRBV12-3 or TRBV12-4 to TRBJ2-7; 10 bases are shared with TRBD2. V shed 6 bases, J shed 7 bases, and the junction held 15 bases outside the gene matches. The CDR3 sequence is 16 residues long. The CDR3 here is CASRLRLAGGGGEQYF. CDR3 bases: TGTGCCAGCAGACTGAGACTAGCGGGTGGCGGTGGGGAGCAGTACTTC.

This clonotype was counted between two and nine times. The CDR3 DNA sequence: TGTGCCAGCGCCCAAAATATTATTATGGGCGATGAGCAGTTCTTC. It is translated as CASAQNIIMGDEQFF. The rearrangement joins TRBV6-1 to TRBJ2-1; the D is unclear. Deletions cut 8 bases from V and 8 bases from J, with 22 bases between. The CDR3 consists of 15 residues. The germline CDR1 and CDR2 sequences are MNHNS and SASEGT.

The gene calls are TRBV5-1 and TRBJ2-7, with TRBD1 matching over 9 bases. The CDR3 is 16 amino acids. CDR1 and CDR2 from the germline V gene are SGHRS and YFSETQ. V lost 3 bases and J lost 4; bases outside the gene matches: 11. The CDR3 DNA follows: TGCGCCAGCAGCTCGTACCGGGACAGGGTGTCGTACGAGCAGTACTTC. It encodes CASSSYRDRVSYEQYF.

The sample holds a few counts of this clonotype. The rearrangement uses TRBV5-6 and TRBJ1-2, with a weak D call TRBD1 (6 bases). V was shortened by 4 bases and J by 14 bases, with 15 bases between the two germline ends. CDR1 SGHDT and CDR2 YYEEEE come from the germline V gene. The CDR3 sequence is 11 residues long. The CDR3 region is CASSLDRPPTF. CDR3 DNA: TGTGCCAGCAGCCTGGACAGACCTCCGACCTTC.

The rearrangement uses TRBV20-1 and TRBJ2-1; 9 bases align to TRBD2. CDR3 length: 14 amino acids. Trimming at V came to 4 bases and at J to 6 bases, leaving 7 bases not matched to a gene. Germline lookup yields CDR1 DFQATT and CDR2 SNEGSKA (reference sequence). CDR3 loop: CSAIAGATINEQFF. The CDR3 DNA reads TGCAGTGCTATAGCGGGGGCGACTATCAATGAGCAGTTCTTC.

The chain is built from TRBV7-9 and TRBJ2-3; possibly TRBD1 or TRBD2 for D (5 bases each). The germline CDR1 and CDR2 sequences are SEHNR and FQNEAQ (reference sequence). V lost 6 bases to trimming and J lost 5 bases, with 12 bases between them. CDR3 length: 13 amino acids. CDR3 DNA: TGTGCCAGCAGGATGAGGGGCAAAGATACGCAGTATTTT. Its translation: CASRMRGKDTQYF. Full variable domain (remainder filled in from reference TRBV7-9 and TRBJ2-3): DTGVSQNPRHKITKRGQNVTFRCDPISEHNRLYWYRQTLGQGPEFLTYFQNEAQLEKSRLLSDRFSAERPKGSFSTLEIQRTEQGDSAMYLCASRMRGKDTQYFGPGTRLTVL.

The V and J genes are TRBV20-1 and TRBJ2-7; a weak D match, TRBD1 (5 bases). V dropped 2 bases and J dropped 3 bases, with 17 bases sitting between them. The CDR3 is made up of 15 amino acids. The germline gives CDR1 DFQATT, CDR2 SNEGSKA (reference sequence). This CDR3 is CSARSRGIDIYEQYF. CDR3 nucleotide sequence: TGCAGTGCTAGATCTAGGGGAATAGATATCTACGAGCAGTACTTC.

V gene TRBV28 combines with J gene TRBJ2-7; no definite D call. Germline V lookup: CDR1 MDHEN, CDR2 SYDVKM. V lost 7 bases, J lost 7 bases, and 17 bases lay in between. CDR3 length: 13 residues. CDR3 coding DNA: TGTGCCAGCATGTTCGGTTTAGCCGGTGAGCAGTACTTC. It is translated as CASMFGLAGEQYF.

This clonotype was picked up a small number of times. This rearrangement joins TRBV15 to TRBJ2-5; 12 bases match TRBD2. Germline-derived CDR1 and CDR2 are LNHNV and YYDKDF (reference sequence). Trimming cost V 3 bases and J 2 bases; bases outside gene matches: 1. The CDR3 runs to 15 residues. The DNA for the CDR3 is TGTGCCACCAGCAGGGGGACTAGCGGGCAAGAGACCCAGTACTTC. Translating it yields CATSRGTSGQETQYF.

The chain joins TRBV20-1 to TRBJ2-7; 7 nucleotides agree with TRBD1. The CDR3 consists of 12 residues. V trimming: 5 bases; J trimming: 4 bases; junction bases outside the gene matches: 5. CDR1 and CDR2 from the germline V gene are DFQATT and SNEGSKA (reference sequence). CDR3 DNA: TGCAGTGCTGGGGACAGTATGTACGAGCAGTACTTC. Its translation is CSAGDSMYEQYF.

The table lists this clonotype with many counts. This chain connects TRBV20-1 to TRBJ2-3; 8 bases agree with TRBD2. Germline lookup yields CDR1 DFQATT and CDR2 SNEGSKA (reference sequence). This CDR3 comprises 16 residues. Trimming at V came to 6 bases and at J to 4 bases, leaving 15 bases not matched to a gene. CDR3 nucleotides: TGCAGTGCAACCCGTCTAGCGGGCGTACTCGCAGATACGCAGTATTTT. It translates to CSATRLAGVLADTQYF.

This clonotype was seen a few times. The V call is TRBV5-5, the J call TRBJ1-5; TRBD1 agrees at 7 bases. V lost 3 bases and J lost 3; bases outside the gene matches: 6. Looked up from germline, CDR1 is SGHKS and CDR2 is YYEKEE (reference sequence). CDR3 length: 15 amino acids. CDR3 amino acids: CASSSAGTVNQPQHF. CDR3 coding DNA: TGTGCCAGCAGCTCCGCCGGGACAGTCAATCAGCCCCAGCATTTT.

This chain connects TRBV2 to TRBJ2-5; no reliable D call. This CDR3 has 11 residues. V gave up 8 bases and J gave up 4 bases, with 8 bases separating them. CDR1 and CDR2 from the germline V gene are SNHLY and FYNNEI. CDR3 amino acids: CASVGPETQYF. The DNA for the CDR3 is TGTGCCAGCGTGGGCCCAGAGACCCAGTACTTC.

This clonotype was detected many times. The rearrangement links TRBV20-1 to TRBJ2-3; D remains ambiguous. Trimming took 1 base from V and 7 from J, leaving 3 bases between them. This CDR3 is built from 10 residues. Per the germline V gene, CDR1 is DFQATT and CDR2 is SNEGSKA (reference sequence). DNA for the CDR3: TGCAGTGCTAGAGTCCATACGCAGTATTTT. Amino acids: CSARVHTQYF.

This chain uses TRBV5-1 with TRBJ2-5; D gene unclear. This CDR3 spans 13 amino acids. CDR1 and CDR2 (germline): SGHRS, YFSETQ. The germline V and J ends were trimmed by 8 bases and 2 bases, with 13 bases remaining between them. CDR3 region: CASRPLIQETQYF. The DNA of the CDR3 is TGCGCCAGTAGACCCCTAATTCAAGAGACCCAGTACTTC. Variable domain in full (rest from reference TRBV5-1 and TRBJ2-5): KAGVTQTPRYLIKTRGQQVTLSCSPISGHRSVSWYQQTPGQGLQFLFEYFSETQRNKGNFPGRFSGRQFSNSRSEMNVSTLELGDSALYLCASRPLIQETQYFGPGTRLLVL.

The rearrangement links TRBV12-3 or TRBV12-4 to TRBJ2-3, with D unresolved. The ends were cut back, 6 bases at V and 6 bases at J, with 10 bases in the middle. This CDR3 is built from 12 residues. The CDR3 loop is CASSWTRDTQYF. CDR3 DNA sequence: TGTGCCAGCAGCTGGACCCGGGATACGCAGTATTTT.

This rearrangement joins TRBV20-1 to TRBJ1-6; 7 nucleotides line up with TRBD1. CDR1 is DFQATT and CDR2 is SNEGSKA in the germline V gene (reference sequence). V was pared by 2 bases and J by 9 bases, with 16 bases of the junction left unmatched. The CDR3 has 17 residues. The CDR3 DNA follows: TGCAGTGCTAGAAGTAGACAGGGCTTTCAGAGTGTTTCACCCCTCCACTTT. Its translation: CSARSRQGFQSVSPLHF.

This sequence joins TRBV5-1 and TRBJ2-1; D unclear. Between the trimmed V and J ends, which lost 7 bases and 9 bases, there was a span of 17 bases. CDR1 and CDR2 from the germline V gene are SGHRS and YFSETQ. The CDR3 has 13 residues. Written as DNA, the CDR3 is TGCGCCAGCCTCCCCCAATCTCCTGGTGAGCAGTTCTTC. Translated, it gives CASLPQSPGEQFF. Full variable domain (remainder filled in from reference TRBV5-1 and TRBJ2-1): KAGVTQTPRYLIKTRGQQVTLSCSPISGHRSVSWYQQTPGQGLQFLFEYFSETQRNKGNFPGRFSGRQFSNSRSEMNVSTLELGDSALYLCASLPQSPGEQFFGPGTRLTVL.

In this sample, this clonotype turned up many times. The CDR3 spells CSASLPTGSGYTF. The CDR3 DNA reads as TGCAGTGCTAGTCTTCCAACAGGGAGTGGCTACACCTTC. The chain uses TRBV20-1 and TRBJ1-2; tentatively, D is TRBD1 (6 bases). V lost 3 bases and J 7 bases, leaving 15 bases between the germline ends. Germline values: CDR1 DFQATT, CDR2 SNEGSKA (reference sequence). CDR3 size: 13 residues.

This clonotype was recorded at least ten times. The V gene is TRBV12-3 or TRBV12-4, the J gene TRBJ1-2; D uncertain. The CDR3 extends over 12 amino acids. Trimming took 3 bases from V and 6 from J, leaving 8 bases between them. The CDR3 DNA follows: TGTGCCAGCAGTTTGGGTACAAATGGCTACACCTTC. Encoded protein: CASSLGTNGYTF.

This chain connects TRBV5-5 to TRBJ2-1, with 7 bases that match TRBD2. Trimming at V came to 0 bases and at J to 10 bases, leaving 16 bases not matched to a gene. CDR1 is SGHKS, CDR2 YYEKEE, per germline (reference sequence). CDR3 length: 17 amino acids. CDR3 region: CASSLEWTSPRYIEQFF. In nucleotides, the CDR3 is TGTGCCAGCAGCTTGGAGTGGACTAGTCCCCGTTATATAGAGCAGTTCTTC. Full variable domain (remainder filled in from reference TRBV5-5 and TRBJ2-1): DAGVTQSPTHLIKTRGQQVTLRCSPISGHKSVSWYQQVLGQGPQFIFQYYEKEERGRGNFPDRFSARQFPNYSSELNVNALLLGDSALYLCASSLEWTSPRYIEQFFGPGTRLTVL.

This clonotype was observed a handful of times. The CDR3 spells CASTNPTSGIYEQYF. The CDR3 DNA reads as TGTGCCAGCACTAACCCGACTAGCGGGATCTACGAGCAGTACTTC. The chain employs TRBV6-5 and TRBJ2-7; 11 nucleotides match TRBD2. V lost 7 bases and J lost 3; bases outside the gene matches: 8. Germline V gene lookup returns CDR1 MNHEY and CDR2 SVGAGI. The CDR3 covers 15 residues.